This TCR beta chain was profiled in a study of OX40 agonist ivuxolimab in advanced cancers. Germline V CDR1 and CDR2: SGHTA, FQGNSA. J lost 2 bases, V lost 4 bases, and 5 bases had no gene match. The CDR3 loop spans 16 amino acids. Measured with immunoSEQ multiplex PCR; TCRdb has only the in-frame clones, and not every one. The table has around 100,000 clones, 75% to 95% seen once. The sample was CD4+ or CD8+ T cells sorted from blood, taken in a trial of the OX40 agonist ivuxolimab. The V gene is TRBV7-2, the J gene TRBJ2-1; 10 nucleotides agree with TRBD2. The receptor's source is an adult with an advanced solid tumor such as melanoma, head and neck, liver or kidney cancer. CDR3 DNA sequence: TGTGCCAGCAGCTCACGCAGCGGGAGGGCCTACAATGAGCAGTTCTTC. This sequence encodes CASSSRSGRAYNEQFF.